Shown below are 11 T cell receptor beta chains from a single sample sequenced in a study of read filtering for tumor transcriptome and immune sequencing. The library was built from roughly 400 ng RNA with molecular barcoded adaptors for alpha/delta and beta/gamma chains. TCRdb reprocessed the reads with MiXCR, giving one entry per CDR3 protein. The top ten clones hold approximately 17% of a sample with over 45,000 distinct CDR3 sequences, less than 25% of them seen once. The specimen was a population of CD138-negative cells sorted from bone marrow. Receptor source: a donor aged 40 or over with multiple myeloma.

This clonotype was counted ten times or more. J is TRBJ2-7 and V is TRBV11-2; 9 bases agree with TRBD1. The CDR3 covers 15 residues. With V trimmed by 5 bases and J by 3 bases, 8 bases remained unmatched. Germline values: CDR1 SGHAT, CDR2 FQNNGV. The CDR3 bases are TGTGCCAGCAGCCCACAAATGACAGGGGGCTACGAGCAGTACTTC. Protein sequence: CASSPQMTGGYEQYF.

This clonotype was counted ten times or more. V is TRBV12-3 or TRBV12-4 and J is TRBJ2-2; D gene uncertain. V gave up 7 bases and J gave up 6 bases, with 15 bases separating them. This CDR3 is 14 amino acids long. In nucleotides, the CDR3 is TGTGCCAGCAATCCTTGGTATCCGCCCGGGGAGCTGTTTTTT. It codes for CASNPWYPPGELFF.

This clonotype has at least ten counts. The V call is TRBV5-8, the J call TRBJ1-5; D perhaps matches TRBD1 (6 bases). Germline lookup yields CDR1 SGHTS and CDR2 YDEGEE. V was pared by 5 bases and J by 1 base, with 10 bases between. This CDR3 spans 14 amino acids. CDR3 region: CASSTGLSNQPQHF. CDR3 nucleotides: TGTGCCAGCAGTACAGGGTTGAGCAATCAGCCCCAGCATTTT.

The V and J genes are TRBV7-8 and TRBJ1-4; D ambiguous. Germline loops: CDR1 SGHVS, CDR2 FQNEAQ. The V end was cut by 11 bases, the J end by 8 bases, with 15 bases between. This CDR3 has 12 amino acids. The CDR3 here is CACILPREKLFF. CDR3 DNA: TGTGCCTGCATCTTACCCAGGGAAAAACTGTTTTTT.

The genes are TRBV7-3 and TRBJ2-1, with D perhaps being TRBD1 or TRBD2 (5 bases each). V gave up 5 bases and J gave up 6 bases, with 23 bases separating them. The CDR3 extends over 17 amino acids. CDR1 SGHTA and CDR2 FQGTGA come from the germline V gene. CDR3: CASSPRGKGASSNEQFF. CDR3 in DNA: TGTGCCAGCAGCCCCAGAGGGAAAGGGGCTAGCTCCAATGAGCAGTTCTTC.

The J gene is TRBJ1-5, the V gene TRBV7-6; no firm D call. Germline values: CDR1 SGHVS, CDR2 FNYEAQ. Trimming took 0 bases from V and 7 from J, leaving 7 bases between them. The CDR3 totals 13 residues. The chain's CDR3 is CASSLAEQQPQHF. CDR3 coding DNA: TGTGCCAGCAGCTTAGCTGAGCAGCAGCCCCAGCATTTT.

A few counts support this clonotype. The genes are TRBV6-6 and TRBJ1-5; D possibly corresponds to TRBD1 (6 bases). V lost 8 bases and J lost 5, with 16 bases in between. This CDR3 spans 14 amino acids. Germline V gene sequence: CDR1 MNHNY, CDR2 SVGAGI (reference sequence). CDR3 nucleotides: TGTGCCAGCGATAGAAGGACAGAATATCAGCCCCAGCATTTT. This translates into CASDRRTEYQPQHF.

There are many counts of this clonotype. The CDR3 DNA reads TGTGCCAGAGGAACTTGGGGGACGCCTGAAGAAGAGACCCAGTACTTC. Its translation is CARGTWGTPEEETQYF. The V gene is TRBV30, the J gene TRBJ2-5; D tentatively fits TRBD1 or TRBD2 (5 bases each). Per the germline V gene, CDR1 is GTSNPN and CDR2 is SVGIG (reference sequence). V lost 8 bases and J lost 3, with 25 bases in between. The CDR3 covers 16 residues.

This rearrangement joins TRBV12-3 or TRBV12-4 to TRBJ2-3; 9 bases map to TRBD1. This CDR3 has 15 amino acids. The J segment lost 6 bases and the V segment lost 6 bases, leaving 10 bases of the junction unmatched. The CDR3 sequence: CASSQPGQGGDTQYF. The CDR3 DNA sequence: TGTGCCAGCAGCCAGCCGGGACAGGGAGGGGATACGCAGTATTTT.

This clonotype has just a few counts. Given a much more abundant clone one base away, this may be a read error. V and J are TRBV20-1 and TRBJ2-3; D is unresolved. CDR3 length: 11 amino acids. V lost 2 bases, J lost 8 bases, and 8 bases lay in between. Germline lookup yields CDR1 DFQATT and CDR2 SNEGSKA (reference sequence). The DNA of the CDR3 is TGCAGTGCTAGACAGAGAGCTACGCAGTATTTT. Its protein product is CSARQRATQYF.

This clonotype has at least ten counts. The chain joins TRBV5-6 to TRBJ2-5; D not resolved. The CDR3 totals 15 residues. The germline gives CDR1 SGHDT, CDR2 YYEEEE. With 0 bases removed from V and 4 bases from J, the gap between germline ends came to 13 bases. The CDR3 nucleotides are TGTGCCAGCAGCTTGGTAGGGTGGGAAGTAGAGACCCAGTACTTC. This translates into CASSLVGWEVETQYF.